Listed below are T cell receptor beta chains from one sample, sequenced in a study of low-dose radiotherapy and immunotherapy resistance in tumors. TCRdb redid the calling of the reads with MiXCR, one entry per CDR3 protein. In the table there are some 57,000 distinct CDR3 sequences, about 23% of which are singletons. This sample comprised PBMCs, obtained after low-dose radiotherapy plus immunotherapy. Receptors originate from a male donor with prostate cancer. Both conserved end residues are part of each CDR3. The D gene is left open where the match is weak. Rows give clone size only sometimes, using once, few, many, or a class for an expanded clone.

v_call	d_call	j_call	cdr3_length	clone_size	cdr3_aa	cdr3_nt
TRBV7-3	TRBD1	TRBJ2-7	13	many	CASSLTTGNEQYF	TGTGCCAGCAGCTTAACGACAGGGAACGAGCAGTACTTC
TRBV5-4	TRBD1	TRBJ1-1	13	.	CASSLRTGTEAFF	TGTGCCAGCAGCTTACGGACAGGGACTGAAGCTTTCTTT
TRBV5-6	TRBD1	TRBJ2-3	18	many	CASSTGTGGPVEADTQYF	TGTGCCAGCAGCACCGGGACAGGGGGCCCAGTGGAGGCAGATACGCAGTATTTT
TRBV4-1	.	TRBJ2-2	16	.	CASSLAGGRRPGSCFF	.
TRBV6-6	.	TRBJ2-1	18	many	CASSYPPASGGELFEQFF	TGTGCCAGCAGTTACCCACCGGCGTCGGGGGGCGAGCTTTTTGAGCAGTTCTTC
TRBV4-3	.	TRBJ1-1	14	many	CASSQDIGVIRAFF	TGCGCCAGCAGCCAAGATATAGGGGTGATAAGAGCTTTCTTT
TRBV7-6	.	TRBJ1-6	17	many	CASSSPVGGGLSSPLHF	TGTGCCAGCAGCTCCCCAGTGGGGGGGGGGTTATCTTCACCCCTCCACTTT
TRBV5-6	.	TRBJ2-7	12	few	CASSGGDYEQYF	TGTGCCAGCAGCGGCGGAGACTACGAGCAGTACTTC
TRBV7-6	.	TRBJ2-1	12	many	CASSSDFVEQFF	TGTGCCAGCAGCTCAGACTTCGTTGAGCAGTTCTTC
TRBV28	.	TRBJ2-7	14	few	CASSTDPSSYEQYF	TGTGCCAGCAGCACGGACCCTAGCTCCTACGAGCAGTACTTC
TRBV7-9	TRBD2	TRBJ2-1	17	many	CASSPARASGRNHLQFF	TGTGCCAGCAGCCCCGCGAGGGCTAGCGGACGGAACCACCTGCAGTTCTTC
TRBV18	.	TRBJ2-7	13	many	CASSPVQGYEQYF	TGTGCCAGCTCACCGGTACAGGGCTACGAGCAGTACTTC
TRBV5-1	.	TRBJ1-1	14	.	CASSLGTANTEAFF	TGCGCCAGCAGCTTGGGGACAGCGAACACTGAAGCTTTCTTT